This is a list of T cell receptor beta chains from one sample in a study of Ad26.COV2.S vaccination and SARS-CoV-2 variants. Libraries were prepared by immunoSEQ multiplex PCR; TCRdb keeps only in-frame clonotypes and omits some of them. The sample has more than 300,000 clones, about 82% seen once; the top ten hold under 2%. The sample in question was peripheral blood, obtained in a trial of Ad26.COV2.S vaccine versus placebo. These receptors were taken from a person between 18 and 65 years old who received the Ad26.COV2.S COVID-19 vaccine or a placebo. Both conserved end residues are trimmed from each CDR3. Fields, in order: V gene, J gene, CDR3 protein.

V: TRBV7-2; J: TRBJ2-7; CDR3: ASSLSPGRIYEQY
V: TRBV11-2; J: TRBJ1-2; CDR3: ASSLDYGPDNYGYT
V: TRBV5-4; J: TRBJ1-2; CDR3: ASSRDREGGYT
V: TRBV7-2; J: TRBJ1-2; CDR3: ASSLDRGGYT
V: TRBV15; J: TRBJ1-2; CDR3: ATGARGLYGYT
V: TRBV6-6; J: TRBJ1-6; CDR3: ASSPVGLNSPLH
V: TRBV7-9; J: TRBJ2-5; CDR3: ASSLIAGGTETQY
V: TRBV5-4; J: TRBJ1-2; CDR3: ASSAGQGGYGYT
V: TRBV6-5; J: TRBJ2-3; CDR3: ASSYATGKGTDTQY
V: TRBV6-5; J: TRBJ2-3; CDR3: ASSYGSGALDTQY
V: TRBV30; J: TRBJ1-2; CDR3: AWRLRTGVEPLYGYT
V: TRBV9; J: TRBJ1-2; CDR3: ASSIRPGQGEGGYT
V: TRBV29-1; J: TRBJ2-3; CDR3: SVGNRGGSPDTQY
V: TRBV7-2; J: TRBJ1-1; CDR3: ASSLSSVNTEAF
V: TRBV5-1; J: TRBJ1-1; CDR3: ASSFATLTGSEVGKLFTEAF
V: TRBV7-2; J: TRBJ1-2; CDR3: ASSFTGDNYGYT
V: TRBV5-1; J: TRBJ1-2; CDR3: ASSLADRVYGYT